These 20 T cell receptor beta chains came from one sample sequenced in a study of T cell repertoires in cytomegalovirus infection. No antigens are known for them. TCRdb reanalysed the reads using MiXCR and keeps one entry per CDR3 protein. The data hold about 920,000 distinct CDR3 sequences, with 31% observed a single time. The input for sequencing was cultured CD8+ T cells from PBMCs, taken from culture after CMV antigen stimulation. These receptors all stem from a human donor in good health (CMV status not recorded). Some clones in this sample may be carry-over from other donors' samples.

The rearrangement uses TRBV12-3 or TRBV12-4 and TRBJ2-2; D is possibly TRBD1 or TRBD2 (5 bases each). The V and J ends lost 7 bases and 7 bases respectively, with 16 bases between them. The CDR3 contains 14 residues. In DNA, the CDR3 is TGTGCCAGCACATGGGACGGACGGGACGGGGAGCTGTTTTTT. It translates to CASTWDGRDGELFF.

This clonotype was recorded a few times. CDR3 DNA sequence: TGTGCCAGCAGTTCCCCGGCGGATACGCAGTATTTT. Its protein product is CASSSPADTQYF. The chain is built from TRBV12-3 or TRBV12-4 and TRBJ2-3; no definite D call. Trimming removed 4 bases at V and 6 bases at J, with 8 bases between. This CDR3 region has 12 residues.

This clonotype came up once. At one of its ends the junction is not consistent with the germline gene, which may arise from a read error. This chain connects TRBV7-8 to TRBJ1-1; possible D gene TRBD1, 6 bases. This CDR3 is built from 16 residues. In germline, CDR1 is SGHVS, CDR2 FQNEAQ. The CDR3 DNA sequence: TGTGTCAGCAGCTTAGCGGGGGTGGGGGGCGGCACTGAAGCTTTCTTT. It encodes CVSSLAGVGGGTEAFF.

The sample holds a few counts of this clonotype. The J gene is TRBJ2-1, the V gene TRBV9; tentatively, D is TRBD2 (6 bases). V dropped 3 bases and J dropped 4 bases, with 20 bases sitting between them. CDR3 length: 17 amino acids. Germline CDR1 reads SGDLS; CDR2 reads YYNGEE. In nucleotides, the CDR3 is TGTGCCAGCAGCGCGAACCCCCGGCGGGGTAATTACAATGAGCAGTTCTTC. Amino acid sequence: CASSANPRRGNYNEQFF.

This clonotype was seen more than once but under ten times. The chain employs TRBV11-2 and TRBJ2-3; 7 bases line up with TRBD1. V was clipped by 3 bases and J by 3 bases; unmatched bases: 9. There are 16 residues in the CDR3. Germline assignment: CDR1 SGHAT and CDR2 FQNNGV. CDR3 protein: CASSFRQGSVTDTQYF. In nucleotides, the CDR3 is TGTGCCAGCAGCTTCCGACAGGGAAGCGTTACAGATACGCAGTATTTT.

V is TRBV19 and J is TRBJ2-7; 8 bases map to TRBD1. With V trimmed by 4 bases and J by 2 bases, 1 base remained unmatched. This CDR3 region has 13 residues. Germline loops: CDR1 LNHDA, CDR2 SQIVND (reference sequence). The CDR3: CASSRTGTYEQYV. Here the CDR3 DNA reads TGTGCCAGTAGTAGGACAGGGACCTACGAGCAGTACGTC.

The chain has TRBV6-2 or TRBV6-3 and TRBJ1-1, with D maybe TRBD1 (6 bases). This CDR3 region has 12 residues. V gave up 6 bases and J gave up 10 bases, with 15 bases separating them. CDR1 and CDR2 from the germline V gene are MNHEY and SVGEGT. The CDR3 DNA reads TGTGCCAGCAGCCACCGCGGGGGGCTAGCTTTCTTT. This gives the protein CASSHRGGLAFF.

There are a few counts of this clonotype. The V gene is TRBV6-2 or TRBV6-3, the J gene TRBJ2-3; tentatively, D is TRBD2 (5 bases). The CDR3 loop spans 14 amino acids. The germline V gene has CDR1 MNHEY and CDR2 SVGEGT. V was trimmed by 0 bases and J by 9 bases, leaving 13 bases between them. The chain's CDR3 is CASSYSVGGDTQYF. DNA for the CDR3: TGTGCCAGCAGTTACTCGGTCGGAGGCGACACGCAGTATTTT.

CDR3 sequence (DNA): TGTGCCAGCAGTTACTCGGATTGGGACACGAAGTATTTT. It is translated as CASSYSDWDTKYF. The chain carries TRBV6-2 or TRBV6-3 and TRBJ2-3, with a tentative D call TRBD1 (6 bases). Germline V gene lookup returns CDR1 MNHEY and CDR2 SVGEGT. This CDR3 spans 13 amino acids. The germline V and J ends were trimmed by 0 bases and 13 bases, with 14 bases remaining between them.

J is TRBJ1-2 and V is TRBV29-1, with 7 bases aligning to TRBD1. Germline CDR1 is SQVTM and CDR2 is ANQGSEA. J lost 8 bases, V lost 6 bases, and 12 bases had no gene match. This CDR3 region has 13 residues. CDR3 protein: CSVDRTGATGYTF. The CDR3 DNA follows: TGCAGCGTAGACCGAACAGGGGCTACGGGCTACACCTTC.

The chain carries TRBV27 and TRBJ2-1, with 9 bases that match TRBD1. The CDR3 is 15 residues long. V shed 5 bases, J shed 8 bases, and the junction held 10 bases outside the gene matches. From germline, CDR1 is MNHEY and CDR2 SMNVEV (reference sequence). The DNA for the CDR3 is TGTGCCAGCAGTCCGTGGGACAGGGTTACTGATGAGCAGTTCTTC. This sequence encodes CASSPWDRVTDEQFF.

Concerning this clonotype itself: A much larger clone differs by one base, so this may be a read error. The chain couples TRBV7-6 to TRBJ1-6; D is possibly TRBD1 (5 bases). Looked up from germline, CDR1 is SGHVS and CDR2 is FNYEAQ. Trimming took 5 bases from V and 7 from J, leaving 21 bases between them. The CDR3 is 17 residues long. The CDR3 loop is CASSTYYRNSPNSPLHF. CDR3 nucleotide sequence: TGTGCCAGCAGCACATACTACAGGAACAGCCCCAATTCACCCCTCCACTTT.

V is TRBV4-1 and J is TRBJ1-5; 7 positions match TRBD1. Unmatched junction bases numbered 12, after V lost 4 bases and J lost 6 bases. The CDR3 consists of 16 residues. The germline V gene has CDR1 MGHRA and CDR2 YSYEKL. The CDR3 loop reads CASSPRLVGGFQPQHF. The CDR3 coding sequence is TGCGCCAGCAGCCCCCGCTTGGTAGGGGGCTTTCAGCCCCAGCATTTT.

This clonotype was detected only a few times. V is TRBV19 and J is TRBJ2-3, with no clear D. The CDR3 totals 12 residues. V was clipped by 7 bases and J by 5 bases, with 10 bases between them. The germline V gene has CDR1 LNHDA and CDR2 SQIVND (reference sequence). CDR3 nucleotide sequence: TGTGCCAGTAATGAGGAAGGAGATACGCAGTATTTT. Protein product: CASNEEGDTQYF.

This rearrangement joins TRBV4-2 to TRBJ2-5, with TRBD2 matching over 15 bases. V was pared by 4 bases and J by 0 bases, with 12 bases of the junction left unmatched. Germline assignment: CDR1 LGHNA and CDR2 YNFKEQ. This CDR3 is built from 20 residues. CDR3 sequence: CASSPLNTGTSGGYQETQYF. CDR3 nucleotides: TGTGCCAGCAGCCCGCTGAACACCGGGACTAGCGGGGGGTACCAAGAGACCCAGTACTTC.

The table lists this clonotype with a few counts. CDR3 sequence: CASSQERQGGNEQFF. The CDR3, as DNA: TGCGCCAGCAGCCAAGAACGCCAGGGTGGCAATGAGCAGTTCTTC. The chain links TRBV4-3 to TRBJ2-1, with D possibly TRBD1 on 5 matching bases. Trimming shortened V by 0 bases and J by 6 bases, and 12 bases separated the two germline ends. The germline V gene has CDR1 LGHNA and CDR2 YSLEER. CDR3 length: 15 residues.

The CDR3 DNA follows: TGCGCCAGCAGCTGGCATGACATGAACACTGAAGCTTTCTTT. Its protein product is CASSWHDMNTEAFF. The rearrangement links TRBV5-1 to TRBJ1-1; no clear D. Trimming stripped 3 bases from V and 0 bases from J, with 9 bases between. CDR3 length equals 14 residues. The germline CDR1 and CDR2 sequences are SGHRS and YFSETQ.

The rearrangement uses TRBV7-3 and TRBJ2-1; 8 bases agree with TRBD2. Per the germline V gene, CDR1 is SGHTA and CDR2 is FQGTGA. The CDR3 length is 15 residues. V shed 2 bases and J 5 bases; nucleotides not matched to a gene: 5. The CDR3, as DNA: TGTGCCAGCAGCTTATCGGCGGGGGGCCACAATGAGCAGTTCTTC. This codes for CASSLSAGGHNEQFF.

This clonotype was detected many times. The gene calls are TRBV7-6 and TRBJ2-2, with TRBD1 identical over 10 bases. Germline-derived CDR1 and CDR2 are SGHVS and FNYEAQ. V trimming: 2 bases; J trimming: 5 bases; junction bases outside the gene matches: 8. The CDR3 has 17 residues. The DNA for the CDR3 is TGTGCCAGCAGCTTAAGCGGGACAGGGGTTACTACCGGGGAGCTGTTTTTT. The encoded protein is CASSLSGTGVTTGELFF. The variable domain in full, completed from reference TRBV7-6 and TRBJ2-2, reads GAGVSQSPRYKVTKRGQDVALRCDPISGHVSLYWYRQALGQGPEFLTYFNYEAQQDKSGLPNDRFSAERPEGSISTLTIQRTEQRDSAMYRCASSLSGTGVTTGELFFGEGSRLTVL.

The rearrangement uses TRBV7-9 and TRBJ2-7; the match to TRBD1 covers 7 bases. After removal of 3 bases from V and 5 bases from J, the junction contained 4 bases not matched to a gene. The CDR3 sequence is 13 residues long. From germline, CDR1 is SEHNR and CDR2 FQNEAQ (reference sequence). DNA of the CDR3: TGTGCCAGCAGCTTCTGGACAGGCAACGAGCAGTACTTC. Protein sequence: CASSFWTGNEQYF.